This T cell receptor (beta chain) comes out of a study of OX40 agonist ivuxolimab in advanced cancers. Study-wide points: More expanded clones were found, on average, in CD8+ than in CD4+ T cells.

The V end was cut by 5 bases, the J end by 3 bases, with 17 bases between. The germline V gene encodes CDR1 WSHSY and CDR2 SAAADI. The CDR3 is 16 amino acids. Details on this clone: Its antigen is unknown.

Autoimmune disease history or systemic immunosuppression was exclusionary. The protocol was immunoSEQ multiplex PCR, while the TCRdb copy is restricted to in-frame clones and leaves out a portion. The table has 65,000 or so clones, nearly 95% seen once. This receptor was identified in an adult with an advanced solid tumor such as melanoma, head and neck, liver or kidney cancer. The source was CD4+ or CD8+ T cells sorted from blood, collected in a trial of the OX40 agonist ivuxolimab. The chain has TRBV10-2 and TRBJ1-5, with a possible D match to TRBD1 (6 bases). In DNA, the CDR3 is TGCGCCAGCAGTACGAGGACAGACCTGAACAATCAGCCCCAGCATTTT. This codes for CASSTRTDLNNQPQHF.